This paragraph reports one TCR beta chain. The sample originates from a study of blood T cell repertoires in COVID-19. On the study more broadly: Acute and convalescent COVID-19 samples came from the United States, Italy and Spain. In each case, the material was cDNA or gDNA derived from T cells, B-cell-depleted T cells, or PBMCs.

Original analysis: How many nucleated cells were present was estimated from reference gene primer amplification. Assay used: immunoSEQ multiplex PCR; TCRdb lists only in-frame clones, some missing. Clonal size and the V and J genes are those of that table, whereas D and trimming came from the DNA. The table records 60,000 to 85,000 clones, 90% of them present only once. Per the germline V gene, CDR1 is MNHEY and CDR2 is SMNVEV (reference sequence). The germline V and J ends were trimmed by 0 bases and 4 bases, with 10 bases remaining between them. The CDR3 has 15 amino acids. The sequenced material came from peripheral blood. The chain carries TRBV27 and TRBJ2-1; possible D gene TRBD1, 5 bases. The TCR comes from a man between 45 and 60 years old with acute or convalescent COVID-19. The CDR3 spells CASSLSSPGYNEQFF. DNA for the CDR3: TGTGCCAGCAGTTTATCGAGTCCAGGGTACAATGAGCAGTTCTTC.